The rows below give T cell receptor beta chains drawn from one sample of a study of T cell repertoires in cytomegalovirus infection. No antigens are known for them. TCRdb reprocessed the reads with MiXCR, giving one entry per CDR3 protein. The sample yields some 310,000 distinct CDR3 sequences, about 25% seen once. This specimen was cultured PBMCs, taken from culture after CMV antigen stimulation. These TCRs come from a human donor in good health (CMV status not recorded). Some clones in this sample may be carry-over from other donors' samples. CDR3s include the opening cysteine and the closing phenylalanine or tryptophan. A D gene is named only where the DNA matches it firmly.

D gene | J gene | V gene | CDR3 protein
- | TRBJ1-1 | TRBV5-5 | CASSLGGPQNTEAFF
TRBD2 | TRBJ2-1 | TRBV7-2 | CASSDGLARYNEQFF
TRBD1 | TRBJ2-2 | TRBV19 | CATPDRANTGELFF
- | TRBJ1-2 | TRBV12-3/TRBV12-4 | CASSNRDNYGYTF
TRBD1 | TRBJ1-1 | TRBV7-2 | CASSLIQGAATEAFF
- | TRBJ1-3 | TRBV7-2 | CASSEAYSGNTIYF
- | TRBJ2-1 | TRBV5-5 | CASSSKGGVLSVLGLYSYNEQFF
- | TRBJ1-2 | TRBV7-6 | CASSLEAPGAGYTF
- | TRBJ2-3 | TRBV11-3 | CASSLIRTSTDTQYF
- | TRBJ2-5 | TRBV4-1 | CASSQEQYQETQYF
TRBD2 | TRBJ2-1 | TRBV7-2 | CASSLGLAGVIATYNEQFF
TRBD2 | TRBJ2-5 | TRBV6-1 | CASNLRLAGGETQYF
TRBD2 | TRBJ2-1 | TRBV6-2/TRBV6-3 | CASSYFTSGTKYNEQFF
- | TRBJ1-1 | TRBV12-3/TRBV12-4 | CASSLQIGLRGATEAFF
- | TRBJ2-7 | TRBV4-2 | CASSQDLGGYEQYF
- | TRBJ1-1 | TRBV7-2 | CASSPGLGGQGTEAFF
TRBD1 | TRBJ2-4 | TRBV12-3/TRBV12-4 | CASRKQGNEAKNIQYF
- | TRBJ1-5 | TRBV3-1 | CASSQDRNQPQHF
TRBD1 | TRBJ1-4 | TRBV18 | CASSPGSRGNEKLFF
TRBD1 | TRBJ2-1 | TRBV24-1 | CATSLGQNIGEQFF
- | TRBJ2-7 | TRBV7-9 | CASSLADSFDEQYF
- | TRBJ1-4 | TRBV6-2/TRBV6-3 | CASSHPVSSGTSNEKLFF
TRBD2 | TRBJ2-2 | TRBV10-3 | CAISETTSGLFF
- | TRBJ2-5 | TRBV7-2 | CASSFDSFKGTQYF
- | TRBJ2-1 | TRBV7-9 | CASSFRLAYNEQFF
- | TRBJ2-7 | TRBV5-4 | CASSLELYYEQYF
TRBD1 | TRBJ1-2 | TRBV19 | CASSRAGTGDYGYTF
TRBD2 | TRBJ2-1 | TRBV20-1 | CSARDRSSGRAVTYNEQFF
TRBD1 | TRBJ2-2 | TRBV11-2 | CASSSYRGSTGELFF
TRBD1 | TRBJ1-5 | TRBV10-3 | CAISSDRASNQPQHF
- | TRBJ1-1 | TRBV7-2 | CASSSEGSGGGTEAFF
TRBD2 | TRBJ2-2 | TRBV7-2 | CASRTSGSKGELFF
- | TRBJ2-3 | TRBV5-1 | CASSTLLVTDTQYF
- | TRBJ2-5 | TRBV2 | CASNGLWPQETQYF
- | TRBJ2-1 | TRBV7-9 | CASSPLDGINEQFF
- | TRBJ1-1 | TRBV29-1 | CSAGGGTENTEAFF
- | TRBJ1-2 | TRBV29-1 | CSVETRRAGESYGYTF
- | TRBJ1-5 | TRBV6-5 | CASKLWGGKEQPQHF
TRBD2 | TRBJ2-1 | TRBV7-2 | CASSSGLATWSEQFF
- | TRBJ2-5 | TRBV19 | CASSRTPQGVYQETQYF
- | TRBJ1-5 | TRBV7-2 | CASSPGDTGQPQHF
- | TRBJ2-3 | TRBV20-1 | CSAPKDGGSTDTQYF
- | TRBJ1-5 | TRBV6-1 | CASSEAARGAQHF
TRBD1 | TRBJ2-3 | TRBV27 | CASSFRDRSTDTQYF
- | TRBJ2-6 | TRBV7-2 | CASSLTGTGANVLTF